This T cell receptor beta chain is drawn from a study of blood T cell repertoires in COVID-19 (dated by TCRdb to about 2020). Looking at the study overall: The collaborator samples originated in the United States, Italy and Spain and spanned the acute and convalescent phases of COVID-19. The material from the prospective study consisted of cDNA or gDNA derived from T cells, B-cell-depleted T cells, or PBMCs. Deeply sampled blood TCRbeta repertoires from subjects exposed to, actively infected with, or recovered from COVID-19 were included in the dataset. The repertoires were released in a freely available public database intended as a resource for research on the immune response to SARS-CoV-2. Samples came from the ongoing ImmuneRACE study (first 160 participants) plus 1,254 subjects from 6 global collaborators. Nearly every sample came with metadata listing a de-identified subject ID, COVID-19 status, age in years and sex. Where available, HLA class I and class II types were taken from metadata supplied by the sample provider and were not determined by assay-based typing. Study-wide conclusions, independent of this receptor: How much clinical and demographic metadata was included differed by source and by participant, and the metadata was provided uncurated.

CDR1 and CDR2, looked up from the germline V gene (reference sequence), are SEHNR and FQNEAQ. From its cysteine to its phenylalanine, the CDR3 spans 19 amino acids. The entry retains the CDR3 DNA only, 57 bases that are in frame from base 1. Clipping removes 0 bases from V and 1 base from J, with 11 as the unmatched junction base count. As concerns this clone: Its cognate antigen has yet to be identified. There are no base qualities to consult, and no much larger clone falls within one base.

One collaborating source in Seattle enrolled patients during active infection and followed them longitudinally through the course of disease. Collaborating institutions collected whole blood in K2EDTA tubes following their own protocols. For TCRbeta analysis, collaborator samples were shipped as frozen whole blood, as isolated PBMCs, or as DNA extracted from either sample type. The immunoSEQ Assay, a bias-controlled multiplex PCR, was used to amplify TCRbeta CDR3 regions from genomic DNA. The source study handled its data this way. Nucleated cell counts per sample were estimated from amplification of reference gene primers within the assay. Sequence reads were collapsed and filtered to measure the absolute abundance of every unique TCRbeta CDR3 rearrangement. Productive Simpson clonality was computed per sample as the square root of Simpson's diversity index over productive rearrangements. TCRdb re-hosts the immuneACCESS table, in-frame sequences only. Its copies lack some clones; in the studies checked, an unresolved V gene accounts for under half of them, and the cause for the rest is not known. That table supplies the V and J calls and clone size; D and trimming were determined from the DNA. Here the sample has about 180,000 clones; approximately 81% occur a single time. Jointly, the top ten make up over 15% of the sample.

Input material: peripheral blood. The V and J segments used are TRBV7-9 and TRBJ2-3, with TRBD2 matching 9 junction bases. The TCR comes from a person in their 70s with COVID-19, enrolled during active disease. The CDR3 has the sequence CASSLARAGGLDGTDTQYF. The nucleotides read TGTGCCAGCAGCTTAGCGAGGGCGGGGGGGCTTGACGGCACAGATACGCAGTATTTT.